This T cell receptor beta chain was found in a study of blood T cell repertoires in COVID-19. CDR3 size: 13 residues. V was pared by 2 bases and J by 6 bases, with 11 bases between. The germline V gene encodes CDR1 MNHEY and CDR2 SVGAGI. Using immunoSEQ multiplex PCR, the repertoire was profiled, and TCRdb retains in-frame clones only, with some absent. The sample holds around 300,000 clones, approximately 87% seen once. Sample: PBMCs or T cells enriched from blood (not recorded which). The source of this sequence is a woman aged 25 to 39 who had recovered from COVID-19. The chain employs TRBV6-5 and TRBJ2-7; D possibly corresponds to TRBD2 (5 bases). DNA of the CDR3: TGTGCCAGCAGTTACGCGAAGAGGGCCGAGCAGTACTTC. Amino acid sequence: CASSYAKRAEQYF.